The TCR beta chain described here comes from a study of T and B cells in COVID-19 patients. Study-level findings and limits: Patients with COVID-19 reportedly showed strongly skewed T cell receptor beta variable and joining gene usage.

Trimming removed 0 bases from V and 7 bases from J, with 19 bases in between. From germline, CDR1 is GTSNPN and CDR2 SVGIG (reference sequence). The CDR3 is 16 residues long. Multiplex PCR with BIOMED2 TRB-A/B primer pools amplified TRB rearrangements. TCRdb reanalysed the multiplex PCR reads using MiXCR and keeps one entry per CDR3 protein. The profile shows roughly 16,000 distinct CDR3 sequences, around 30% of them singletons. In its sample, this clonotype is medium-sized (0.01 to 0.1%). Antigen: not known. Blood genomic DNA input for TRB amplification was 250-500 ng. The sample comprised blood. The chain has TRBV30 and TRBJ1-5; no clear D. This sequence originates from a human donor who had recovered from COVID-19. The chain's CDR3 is CAWSVRTSGPRQPQHF. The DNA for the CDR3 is TGTGCCTGGAGTGTAAGGACGTCCGGCCCAAGGCAGCCCCAGCATTTT.